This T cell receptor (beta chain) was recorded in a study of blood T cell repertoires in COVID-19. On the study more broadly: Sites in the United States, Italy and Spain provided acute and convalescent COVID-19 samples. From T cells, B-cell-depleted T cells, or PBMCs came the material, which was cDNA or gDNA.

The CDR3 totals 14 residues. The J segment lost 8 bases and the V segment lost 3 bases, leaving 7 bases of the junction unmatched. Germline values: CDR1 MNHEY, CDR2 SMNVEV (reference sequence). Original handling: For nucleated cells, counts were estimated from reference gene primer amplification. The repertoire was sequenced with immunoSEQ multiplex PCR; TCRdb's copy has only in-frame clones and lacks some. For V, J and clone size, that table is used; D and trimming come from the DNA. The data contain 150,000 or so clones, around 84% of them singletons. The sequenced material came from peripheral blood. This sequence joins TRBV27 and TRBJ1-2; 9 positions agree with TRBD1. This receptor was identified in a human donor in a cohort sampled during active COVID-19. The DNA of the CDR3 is TGTGCCAGCAGTTTCAGCGGGACAGGGAAGGGCTACACCTTC. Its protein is CASSFSGTGKGYTF.